The T cell receptor beta chain under discussion was sequenced for a study of blood T cell repertoires in COVID-19. CDR3 length: 15 residues. Trimming removed 5 bases from V and 3 bases from J; junction bases left unmatched: 9. Germline CDR1 is MNHEY and CDR2 is SVGAGI. Assay used: immunoSEQ multiplex PCR; TCRdb lists only in-frame clones, some missing. The profile shows over 130,000 clones, about 80% of them singletons. The chain is built from TRBV6-5 and TRBJ1-2, with 7 bases aligning to TRBD1. Sequences were obtained from peripheral blood. The source of this sequence is a man in his 70s with acute or convalescent COVID-19. The CDR3 bases are TGTGCCAGCAGTAAACAGGGGATTGGGGACTATGGCTACACCTTC. Protein product: CASSKQGIGDYGYTF.